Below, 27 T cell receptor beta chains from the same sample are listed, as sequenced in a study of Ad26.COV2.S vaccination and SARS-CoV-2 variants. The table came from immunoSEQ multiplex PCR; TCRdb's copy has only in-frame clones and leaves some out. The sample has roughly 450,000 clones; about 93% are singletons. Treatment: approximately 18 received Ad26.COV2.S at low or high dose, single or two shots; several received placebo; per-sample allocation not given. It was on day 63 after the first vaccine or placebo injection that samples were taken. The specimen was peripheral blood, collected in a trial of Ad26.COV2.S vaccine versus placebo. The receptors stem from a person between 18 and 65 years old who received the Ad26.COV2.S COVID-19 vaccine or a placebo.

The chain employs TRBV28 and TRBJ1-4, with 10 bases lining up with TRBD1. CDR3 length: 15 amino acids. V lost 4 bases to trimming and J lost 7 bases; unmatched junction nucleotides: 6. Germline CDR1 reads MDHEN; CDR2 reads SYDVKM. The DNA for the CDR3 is TGTGCCAGCAGTTCCGACAGGGGGCGCGGTGAAAAACTGTTTTTT. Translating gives CASSSDRGRGEKLFF.

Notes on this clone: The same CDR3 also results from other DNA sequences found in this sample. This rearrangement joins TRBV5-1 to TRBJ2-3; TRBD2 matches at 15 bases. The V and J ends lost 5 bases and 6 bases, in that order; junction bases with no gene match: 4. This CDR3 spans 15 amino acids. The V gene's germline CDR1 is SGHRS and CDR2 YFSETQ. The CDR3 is CASRTGTSGRDTQYF. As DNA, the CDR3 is TGCGCCAGCAGAACCGGGACTAGCGGGAGGGATACGCAGTATTTT.

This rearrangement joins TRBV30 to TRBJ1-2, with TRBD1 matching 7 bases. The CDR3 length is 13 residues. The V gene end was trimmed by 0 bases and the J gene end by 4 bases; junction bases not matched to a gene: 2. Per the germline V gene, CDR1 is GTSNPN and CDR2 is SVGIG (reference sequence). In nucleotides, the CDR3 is TGTGCCTGGAGTGTTGGGGACAGCTATGGCTACACCTTC. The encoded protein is CAWSVGDSYGYTF.

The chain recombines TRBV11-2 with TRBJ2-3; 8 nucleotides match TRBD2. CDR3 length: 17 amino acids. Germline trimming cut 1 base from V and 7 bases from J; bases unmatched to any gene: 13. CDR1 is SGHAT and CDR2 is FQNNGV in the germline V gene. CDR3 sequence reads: CASSLGATGRASNTQYF. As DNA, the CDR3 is TGTGCCAGCAGCTTAGGGGCCACCGGGAGGGCCTCGAATACGCAGTATTTT. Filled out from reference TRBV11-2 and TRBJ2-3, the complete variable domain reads EAGVAQSPRYKIIEKRQSVAFWCNPISGHATLYWYQQILGQGPKLLIQFQNNGVVDDSQLPKDRFSAERLKGVDSTLKIQPAKLEDSAVYLCASSLGATGRASNTQYFGPGTRLTVL.

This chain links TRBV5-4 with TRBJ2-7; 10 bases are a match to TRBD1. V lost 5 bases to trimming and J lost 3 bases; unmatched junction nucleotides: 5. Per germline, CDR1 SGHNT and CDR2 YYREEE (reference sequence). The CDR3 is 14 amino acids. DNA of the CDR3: TGTGCCAGCAGAGGGACAGGGGAAGGCTACGAGCAGTACTTC. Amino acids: CASRGTGEGYEQYF.

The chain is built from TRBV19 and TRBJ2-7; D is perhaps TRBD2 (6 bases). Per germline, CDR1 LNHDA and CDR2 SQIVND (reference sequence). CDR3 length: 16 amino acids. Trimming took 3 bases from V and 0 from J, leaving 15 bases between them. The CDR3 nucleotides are TGTGCCAGTAGTATGGTTGGCGGACTACTCTCCTACGAGCAGTACTTC. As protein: CASSMVGGLLSYEQYF.

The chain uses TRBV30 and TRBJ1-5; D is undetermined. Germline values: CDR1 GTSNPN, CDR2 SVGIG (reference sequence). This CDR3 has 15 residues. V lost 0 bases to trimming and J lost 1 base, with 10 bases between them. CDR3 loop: CAWSVSSWSNQPQHF. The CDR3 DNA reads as TGTGCCTGGAGTGTATCCAGTTGGAGCAATCAGCCCCAGCATTTT.

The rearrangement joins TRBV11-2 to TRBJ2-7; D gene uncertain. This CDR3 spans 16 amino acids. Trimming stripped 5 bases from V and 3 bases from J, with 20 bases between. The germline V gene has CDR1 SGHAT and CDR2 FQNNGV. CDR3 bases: TGTGCCAGCAGCGCCCGGCCGGGCTATACTCTCTACGAGCAGTACTTC. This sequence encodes CASSARPGYTLYEQYF. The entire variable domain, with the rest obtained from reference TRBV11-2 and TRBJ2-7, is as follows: EAGVAQSPRYKIIEKRQSVAFWCNPISGHATLYWYQQILGQGPKLLIQFQNNGVVDDSQLPKDRFSAERLKGVDSTLKIQPAKLEDSAVYLCASSARPGYTLYEQYFGPGTRLTVT.

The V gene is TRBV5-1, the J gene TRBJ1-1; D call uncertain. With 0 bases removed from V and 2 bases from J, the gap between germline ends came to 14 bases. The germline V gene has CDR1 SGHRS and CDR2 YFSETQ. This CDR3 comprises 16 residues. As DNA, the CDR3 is TGCGCCAGCAGCTTGGCGTTGGGCGAAGGAAACACTGAAGCTTTCTTT. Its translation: CASSLALGEGNTEAFF.

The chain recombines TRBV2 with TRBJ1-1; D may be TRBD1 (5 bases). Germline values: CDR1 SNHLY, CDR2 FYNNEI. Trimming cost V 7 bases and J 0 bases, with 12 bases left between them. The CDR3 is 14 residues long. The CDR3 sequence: CASTRQYMNTEAFF. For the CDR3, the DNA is TGTGCCAGCACCAGACAGTATATGAACACTGAAGCTTTCTTT. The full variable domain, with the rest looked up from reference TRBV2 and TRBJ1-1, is EPEVTQTPSHQVTQMGQEVILRCVPISNHLYFYWYRQILGQKVEFLVSFYNNEISEKSEIFDDQFSVERPDGSNFTLKIRSTKLEDSAMYFCASTRQYMNTEAFFGQGTRLTVV.

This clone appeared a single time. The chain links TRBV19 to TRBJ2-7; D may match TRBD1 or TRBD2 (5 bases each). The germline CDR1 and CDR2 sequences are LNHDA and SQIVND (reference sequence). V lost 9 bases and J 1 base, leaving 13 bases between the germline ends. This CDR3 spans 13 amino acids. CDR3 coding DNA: TGTGCCAGCAACCGGGACGGTTCCTACGAGCAGTACTTC. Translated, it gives CASNRDGSYEQYF. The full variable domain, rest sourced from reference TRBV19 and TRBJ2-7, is DGGITQSPKYLFRKEGQNVTLSCEQNLNHDAMYWYRQDPGQGLRLIYYSQIVNDFQKGDIAEGYSVSREKKESFPLTVTSAQKNPTAFYLCASNRDGSYEQYFGPGTRLTVT.

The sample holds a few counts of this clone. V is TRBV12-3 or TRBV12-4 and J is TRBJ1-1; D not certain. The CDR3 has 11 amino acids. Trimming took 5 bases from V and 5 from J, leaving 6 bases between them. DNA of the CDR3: TGTGCCAGCAGTCAAAGAACTGAAGCTTTCTTT. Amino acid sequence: CASSQRTEAFF.

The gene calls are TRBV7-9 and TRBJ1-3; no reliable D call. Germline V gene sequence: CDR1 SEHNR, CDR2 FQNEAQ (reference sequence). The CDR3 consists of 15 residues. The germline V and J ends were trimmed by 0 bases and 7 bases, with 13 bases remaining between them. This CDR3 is CASSLATVSQNTIYF. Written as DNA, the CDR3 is TGTGCCAGCAGCTTAGCCACGGTCTCCCAGAACACCATATATTTT.

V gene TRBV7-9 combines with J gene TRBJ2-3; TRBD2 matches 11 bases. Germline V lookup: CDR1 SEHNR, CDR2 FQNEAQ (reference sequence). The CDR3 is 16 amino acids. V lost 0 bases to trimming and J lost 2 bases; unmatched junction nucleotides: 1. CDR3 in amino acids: CASSLATSGATDTQYF. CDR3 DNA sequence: TGTGCCAGCAGCTTAGCGACTAGCGGGGCCACAGATACGCAGTATTTT.

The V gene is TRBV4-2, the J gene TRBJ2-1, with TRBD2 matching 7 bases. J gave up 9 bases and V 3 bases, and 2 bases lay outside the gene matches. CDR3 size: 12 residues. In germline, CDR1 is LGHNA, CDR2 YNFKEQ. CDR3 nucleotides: TGTGCCAGCAGCCAGGGAGGGGTTGAGCAGTTCTTC. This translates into CASSQGGVEQFF.

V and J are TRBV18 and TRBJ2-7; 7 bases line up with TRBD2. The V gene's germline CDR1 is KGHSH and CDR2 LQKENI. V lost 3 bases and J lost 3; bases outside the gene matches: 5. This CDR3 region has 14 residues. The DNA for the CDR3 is TGTGCCAGCTCACCGAGCGGGACCCTCTACGAGCAGTACTTC. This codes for CASSPSGTLYEQYF.

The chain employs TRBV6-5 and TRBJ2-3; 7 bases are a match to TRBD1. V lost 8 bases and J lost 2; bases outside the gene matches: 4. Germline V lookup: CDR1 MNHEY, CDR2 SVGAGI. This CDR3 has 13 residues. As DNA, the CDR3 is TGTGCCAGCGGGGACAGCTACACAGATACGCAGTATTTT. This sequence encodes CASGDSYTDTQYF.

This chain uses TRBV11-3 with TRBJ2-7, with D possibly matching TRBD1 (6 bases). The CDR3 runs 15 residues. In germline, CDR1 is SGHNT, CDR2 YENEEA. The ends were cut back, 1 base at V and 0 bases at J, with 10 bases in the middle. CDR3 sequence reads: CASSLAGTSSYEQYF. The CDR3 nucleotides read TGTGCCAGCAGCTTAGCCGGGACAAGCTCCTACGAGCAGTACTTC.

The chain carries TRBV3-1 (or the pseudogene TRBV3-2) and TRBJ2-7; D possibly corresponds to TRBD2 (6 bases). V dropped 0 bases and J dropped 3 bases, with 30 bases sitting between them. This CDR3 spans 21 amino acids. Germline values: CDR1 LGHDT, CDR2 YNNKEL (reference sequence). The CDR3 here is CASSQDTFGGRPTSSIYEQYF. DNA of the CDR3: TGTGCCAGCAGCCAAGATACCTTCGGTGGGAGGCCCACATCCTCAATCTACGAGCAGTACTTC.

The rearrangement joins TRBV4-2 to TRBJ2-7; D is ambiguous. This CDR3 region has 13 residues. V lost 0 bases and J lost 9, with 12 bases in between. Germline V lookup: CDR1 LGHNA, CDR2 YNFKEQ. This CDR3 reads CASSQDAGVGQYF. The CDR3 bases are TGTGCCAGCAGCCAAGATGCCGGCGTCGGGCAGTACTTC.

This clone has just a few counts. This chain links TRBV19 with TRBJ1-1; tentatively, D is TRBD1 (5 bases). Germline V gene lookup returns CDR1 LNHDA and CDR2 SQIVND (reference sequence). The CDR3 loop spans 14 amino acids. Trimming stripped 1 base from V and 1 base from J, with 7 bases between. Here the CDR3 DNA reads TGTGCCAGTAGTATAGGAGGGGCGAACACTGAAGCTTTCTTT. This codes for CASSIGGANTEAFF.

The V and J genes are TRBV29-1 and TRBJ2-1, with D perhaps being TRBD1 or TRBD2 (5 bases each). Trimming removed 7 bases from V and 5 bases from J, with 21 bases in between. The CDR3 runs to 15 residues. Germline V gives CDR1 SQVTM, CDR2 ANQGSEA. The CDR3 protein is CSAKSTGTPHNEQFF. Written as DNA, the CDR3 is TGCAGCGCCAAGTCCACCGGGACCCCCCACAATGAGCAGTTCTTC.

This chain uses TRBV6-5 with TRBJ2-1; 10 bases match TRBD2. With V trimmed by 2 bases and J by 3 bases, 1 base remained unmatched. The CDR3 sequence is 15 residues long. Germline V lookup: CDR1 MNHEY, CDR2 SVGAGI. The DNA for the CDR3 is TGTGCCAGCAGTTACAGGACTAGCGGCTACAATGAGCAGTTCTTC. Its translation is CASSYRTSGYNEQFF.

The CDR3: CASSDSDSVYNEQFF. The CDR3 coding sequence is TGTGCCAGCAGTGACTCCGATTCGGTTTACAATGAGCAGTTCTTC. V gene TRBV6-4 combines with J gene TRBJ2-1; D gene unclear. The CDR3 length is 15 residues. With 0 bases removed from V and 4 bases from J, the gap between germline ends came to 10 bases. Germline values: CDR1 MRHNA, CDR2 SNTAGT.

CDR3 protein: CASSSQGLGDGYTF. The DNA of the CDR3 is TGTGCCAGCAGCTCTCAGGGTCTGGGTGATGGCTACACCTTC. The chain couples TRBV11-2 to TRBJ1-2; D perhaps matches TRBD1 (5 bases). V was shortened by 4 bases and J by 6 bases, with 15 bases between the two germline ends. Germline V CDR1 and CDR2: SGHAT, FQNNGV. The CDR3 sequence is 14 residues long.

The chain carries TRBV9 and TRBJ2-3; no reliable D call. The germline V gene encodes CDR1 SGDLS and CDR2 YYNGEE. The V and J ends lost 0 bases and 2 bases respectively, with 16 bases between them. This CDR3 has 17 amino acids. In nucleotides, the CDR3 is TGTGCCAGCAGCGTAGGGTCTAATTCCCGTTCCACAGATACGCAGTATTTT. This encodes CASSVGSNSRSTDTQYF. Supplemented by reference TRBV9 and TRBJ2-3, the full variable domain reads DSGVTQTPKHLITATGQRVTLRCSPRSGDLSVYWYQQSLDQGLQFLIQYYNGEERAKGNILERFSAQQFPDLHSELNLSSLELGDSALYFCASSVGSNSRSTDTQYFGPGTRLTVL.

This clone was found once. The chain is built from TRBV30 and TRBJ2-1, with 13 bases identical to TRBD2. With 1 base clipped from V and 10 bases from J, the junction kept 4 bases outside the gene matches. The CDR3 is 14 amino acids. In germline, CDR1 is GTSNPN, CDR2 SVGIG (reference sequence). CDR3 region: CAWSAGLAGVEQFF. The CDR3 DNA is TGTGCCTGGAGTGCTGGACTAGCGGGAGTAGAGCAGTTCTTC.